What follows describes a single T cell receptor beta chain. What antigen it recognizes has not been identified. Within one base of it there is no much larger clone, and no base qualities were kept. CD8 naive samples consisted of CD45RO-negative cells that were positively selected for CCR7, yielding a CD45RA+CCR7+ population without TemRA cells. Healthy HIV-negative adults with no recently reported acute infections or vaccinations were included as donors. Every donor was a Caucasian adult living in Nashville, Tennessee, USA. Blood was collected by leukapheresis, and PBMCs were isolated by Ficoll-Histopaque density gradient centrifugation and then cryopreserved in liquid nitrogen vapor phase. Analytical flow cytometry was used to check the purity and quantity of each magnetically sorted T cell population. Genomic DNA was isolated from each sorted fraction and quantified by UV absorbance on a Nanodrop 2000c.

The sample is drawn from a study of shared clonotypes between healthy human individuals (dated by TCRdb to the early 2020s). The study in broad terms: The cohort comprised two women and a few men aged 18 to 49 years. Per donor, three plates each were used for CD4 naive and CD4 memory, two for CD8 naive, and one for CD8 memory. Blood TCR repertoires of four to six healthy adults were deeply sequenced to estimate repertoire size and the extent of clonotype sharing between individuals. To increase sequencing depth and limit assay-specific biases, TCR repertoire library preparation and sequencing were carried out by different laboratories using diverse techniques. Each donor's leukapheresis produced roughly between about 0.8 and 10 billion PBMCs. Summary of the overall study and its limitations: Roughly 5% of naive CD4, roughly 3.5% of naive CD8, approximately 2% of memory CD4, and less than 0.45% of memory CD8 clonotypes were shared across several donors. Incomplete sequencing was indicated by rarefaction of sorted-subset datasets, despite the large sequencing depth. Sampling was restricted to blood, and TCR repertoires in tissue are likely to differ from TCR repertoires in blood. Because the study included only a small number of donors, the genetic and exposure-history diversity represented was limited. Naive subsets generally had larger estimated clonotype richness than memory subsets. Compared with non-shared clonotypes, clonotypes shared by all four sorted-subset donors had higher generation probabilities. Based on pairwise subsampling, the degree of clonotype sharing among donors was expected to be affected by sequencing depth.

Using the deep immunoSEQ assay, multiplex PCR amplified TCR CDR3 regions from genomic DNA. For each cell subset, the extracted genomic DNA was distributed evenly across all wells of several immunoSEQ 96-well plates, and each plate served as one replicate. For sorted subsets, about 210 ng of genomic DNA, equivalent to tens of thousands of T cell genomes, went into each replicate PCR. The purified libraries were quantified using a Qubit 3.0 fluorometer, sized with a Bioanalyzer 2100, and then quantified again using the KAPA Library Quantification kit. Each immunoSEQ 96-well plate was sequenced on its own single-read 150-cycle Illumina NextSeq 550 flow cell. The study's processing was this. Because the immunoSEQ output held only junctional sequences and lacked quality scores, the filtering could not match the filtering applied to full-length reads. To assign V/J genes and CDR3, sequences were annotated using PyIR, a Python wrapper for IgBLAST v1.9, with IMGT germline references. Reads were filtered out if the reads had weak V/J assignments (E-value above 1e-6), no CDR3, stop codons, out-of-frame junctions, or ambiguous translated residues. A V3J clonotype was defined by an identical inferred V gene, J gene, and CDR3 amino acid sequence. The percentage overlap between two repertoires was calculated by dividing the number of shared unique clonotypes by the size of the smaller repertoire. Three approaches were used to assess repertoire richness: RTK rarefaction, the Chao1 estimator, and Recon v2.1 estimates of unobserved clonotypes. Generation probabilities were computed with OLGA for all TCRbeta clonotypes obtained by the gDNA method from several donors. TCRdb's version of the immuneACCESS table is confined to in-frame rearrangements and falls short of the full clone set. An unresolved V gene accounts for under half of the shortfall where checked; the remainder is of unknown origin. Clonal size and the V and J genes are those of that table, whereas D and trimming came from the DNA. The table for this sample lists around 1.9 million clones; 85% to 95% of them were counted only once. 1.5% to 2% of the sample comes from the top ten.

Trimming takes 5 bases from V and 2 bases from J, and the germline ends sit 16 bases apart. The CDR3 runs 15 residues from the cysteine to the phenylalanine. The only DNA kept is the CDR3, 45 bases in frame from the first base. The germline V gene yields MGHRA for CDR1 and YSYEKL for CDR2. This sequence uses TRBV4-1 and TRBJ2-7, and TRBD2 may be the D gene, going by 6 matching bases. The sequenced material came from naive CD8+ T cells from PBMCs. The cell subset or site label on this specimen signifies: CD45RA+CCR7+. This clonotype originated in a man younger than 35 in good health. Some clones in this sample may be carry-over from other donors' samples. CDR3 protein: CASSFHLAYTYEQYF. Here is the DNA: TGCGCCAGCAGCTTCCACCTAGCGTATACCTACGAGCAGTACTTC.